This entry lists 30 T cell receptor beta chains sequenced from one sample in a study of CD8 T cells in ankylosing spondylitis. Study-level findings and limits: Typical of ankylosing spondylitis blood, it appeared, was a TCR beta motif of eight highly homologous variants.

No antigen has been identified for these receptors. One entry per CDR3 protein results from TCRdb running MiXCR on the 5' RACE reads. The table lists roughly 470,000 distinct CDR3 sequences, roughly 25% of them singletons. Sample: blood, either unsorted or a sorted T cell fraction (not recorded which). The source is a male donor with ankylosing spondylitis.

The chain has TRBV27 and TRBJ1-2; perhaps TRBD1 as D (6 bases). The CDR3 has 13 amino acids. V lost 6 bases and J 7 bases, leaving 15 bases between the germline ends. Looked up from germline, CDR1 is MNHEY and CDR2 is SMNVEV (reference sequence). This CDR3 reads CASSLEGVGGYTF. Written as DNA, the CDR3 is TGTGCCAGCAGCCTAGAGGGGGTTGGTGGCTACACCTTC.

In its sample, this clonotype was seen a few times. The chain combines TRBV20-1 with TRBJ2-1; TRBD2 aligns across 13 bases. Germline V gene lookup returns CDR1 DFQATT and CDR2 SNEGSKA (reference sequence). This CDR3 has 15 amino acids. With 5 bases clipped from V and 8 bases from J, the junction kept 9 bases outside the gene matches. CDR3 sequence reads: CSAVTGLAGVDEQFF. The CDR3 DNA is TGCAGTGCTGTAACCGGACTAGCGGGAGTAGATGAGCAGTTCTTC.

This clonotype has a handful of counts. The rearrangement links TRBV10-3 to TRBJ2-7, with a weak D call TRBD2 (7 bases). Trimming removed 4 bases from V and 7 bases from J, with 20 bases in between. This CDR3 region has 15 residues. CDR1 and CDR2 from the germline V gene are ENHRY and SYGVKD. The CDR3 nucleotides read TGTGCCATCAGTGTCGGGGGCGGGAGAGCGGGTGAGCAGTACTTC. It specifies CAISVGGGRAGEQYF.

V is TRBV20-1 and J is TRBJ2-1; weak D call: TRBD1 (5 bases). The CDR3 has 15 amino acids. Germline values: CDR1 DFQATT, CDR2 SNEGSKA (reference sequence). The V end was cut by 3 bases, the J end by 5 bases, with 17 bases between. CDR3: CSASRQRFNNNEQFF. CDR3 nucleotide sequence: TGCAGTGCTAGTCGACAGCGTTTCAATAACAATGAGCAGTTCTTC.

This clonotype was picked up many times. The chain couples TRBV3-1 to TRBJ2-1; TRBD2 aligns across 10 bases. Germline V gives CDR1 LGHDT, CDR2 YNNKEL (reference sequence). CDR3 length: 15 amino acids. Unmatched junction bases numbered 2, after V lost 4 bases and J lost 2 bases. CDR3 region: CASSPGTSAYNEQFF. CDR3 DNA sequence: TGTGCCAGCAGCCCAGGGACTAGCGCCTACAATGAGCAGTTCTTC.

The rearrangement joins TRBV2 to TRBJ1-5; D unclear. V lost 3 bases and J 7 bases, leaving 7 bases between the germline ends. Germline V gene lookup returns CDR1 SNHLY and CDR2 FYNNEI. The CDR3 totals 12 residues. The DNA for the CDR3 is TGTGCCAGCAGTGATCAGGTGCAGCCCCAGCATTTT. Translated, it gives CASSDQVQPQHF. The whole variable domain, remainder taken from reference TRBV2 and TRBJ1-5, is EPEVTQTPSHQVTQMGQEVILRCVPISNHLYFYWYRQILGQKVEFLVSFYNNEISEKSEIFDDQFSVERPDGSNFTLKIRSTKLEDSAMYFCASSDQVQPQHFGDGTRLSIL.

The J gene is TRBJ1-1, the V gene TRBV7-8; maybe TRBD1 (5 bases). Trimming removed 7 bases at V and 0 bases at J, with 12 bases between. The germline CDR1 and CDR2 sequences are SGHVS and FQNEAQ. CDR3 length equals 14 residues. CDR3 sequence reads: CASIIGTLNTEAFF. CDR3 DNA sequence: TGTGCCAGCATCATAGGGACCCTGAACACTGAAGCTTTCTTT.

A single count supports this clonotype. CDR3 in DNA: TGTGCCAGCCGCCGGACTAGCGGGAGGTCTGCGAACACCGGGGAGCTGTTTTTT. The encoded protein is CASRRTSGRSANTGELFF. V usage is TRBV3-1 and J usage is TRBJ2-2; 14 bases agree with TRBD2. Germline CDR1 reads LGHDT; CDR2 reads YNNKEL (reference sequence). CDR3 length equals 18 residues. J gave up 0 bases and V 8 bases, and 8 bases lay outside the gene matches.

The gene calls are TRBV25-1 and TRBJ1-6; unclear D gene. The CDR3 has 16 residues. The germline V gene has CDR1 MGHDK and CDR2 SYGVNS. The V and J ends lost 6 bases and 5 bases respectively, with 17 bases between them. The CDR3 reads CASSPFRSPDNSPLHF. In DNA, the CDR3 is TGTGCCAGCAGCCCATTTCGGTCACCCGATAATTCACCCCTCCACTTT.

This clonotype was detected a few times. The chain combines TRBV10-3 with TRBJ2-7, with D perhaps matching TRBD1 (7 bases). The CDR3 has 13 residues. Looked up from germline, CDR1 is ENHRY and CDR2 is SYGVKD. The V end lost 6 bases, the J end lost 5 bases, and 14 bases lay between the germline ends. CDR3 sequence (DNA): TGTGCCATCAGCGCGGGACAGAGGAACGAGCAGTACTTC. The encoded protein is CAISAGQRNEQYF.

V gene TRBV5-1 combines with J gene TRBJ2-5, with D hard to call. The CDR3 spans 14 residues. V gave up 0 bases and J gave up 1 base, with 7 bases separating them. CDR1 SGHRS and CDR2 YFSETQ come from the germline V gene. The CDR3 DNA reads TGCGCCAGCAGCTTGGAGGTCCCCCAAGAGACCCAGTACTTC. This gives the protein CASSLEVPQETQYF.

This clonotype showed up just a few times. The V gene is TRBV7-8, the J gene TRBJ2-1; weak D call: TRBD2 (6 bases). This CDR3 region has 14 residues. V lost 3 bases and J 7 bases, leaving 13 bases between the germline ends. CDR1 is SGHVS and CDR2 is FQNEAQ in the germline V gene. This chain's CDR3 is CASSFSGDRNEQFF. In DNA form, the CDR3 reads TGTGCCAGCAGCTTTAGCGGCGATCGAAATGAGCAGTTCTTC.

This chain uses TRBV20-1 with TRBJ1-5, with D uncertain. The V gene lost 0 bases and the J gene lost 0 bases, with 9 bases spanning the gap. The CDR3 extends over 15 amino acids. Germline V lookup: CDR1 DFQATT, CDR2 SNEGSKA (reference sequence). CDR3 in DNA: TGCAGTGCTAGAGACAGGCACTATAGCAATCAGCCCCAGCATTTT. It codes for CSARDRHYSNQPQHF.

This clonotype was found once. The V and J genes are TRBV20-1 and TRBJ1-1; D gene uncertain. From germline, CDR1 is DFQATT and CDR2 SNEGSKA (reference sequence). V was cut by 3 bases and J by 1 base, with 6 bases left in between. This CDR3 comprises 12 residues. CDR3 sequence: CSASHTNTEAFF. DNA of the CDR3: TGCAGTGCTAGCCACACGAACACTGAAGCTTTCTTT.

The table lists this clonotype with a count of one. V and J are TRBV10-3 and TRBJ2-5; unclear D gene. V gave up 2 bases and J gave up 5 bases, with 9 bases separating them. This CDR3 is 13 amino acids long. Germline assignment: CDR1 ENHRY and CDR2 SYGVKD. The CDR3 spells CAISETVVETQYF. The CDR3 bases are TGTGCCATCAGTGAGACTGTGGTGGAGACCCAGTACTTC.

V usage is TRBV14 and J usage is TRBJ2-5, with 12 bases that match TRBD1. With 4 bases clipped from V and 5 bases from J, the junction kept 8 bases outside the gene matches. The germline CDR1 and CDR2 sequences are SGHDN and FVKESK. The CDR3 runs 16 residues. In DNA, the CDR3 is TGTGCCAGCAGCCGTCGAGGGACAGGGGGCGCCGAGACCCAGTACTTC. This gives the protein CASSRRGTGGAETQYF.

The chain has TRBV14 and TRBJ2-3; D not resolved. The V end lost 0 bases, the J end lost 3 bases, and 16 bases lay between the germline ends. The CDR3 is 17 residues long. Germline V gene sequence: CDR1 SGHDN, CDR2 FVKESK. This CDR3 is CASSQDDPISGTDTQYF. In nucleotides, the CDR3 is TGTGCCAGCAGCCAAGACGACCCAATCTCCGGTACAGATACGCAGTATTTT. Drawing the rest from reference TRBV14 and TRBJ2-3, the complete variable domain is EAGVTQFPSHSVIEKGQTVTLRCDPISGHDNLYWYRRVMGKEIKFLLHFVKESKQDESGMPNNRFLAERTGGTYSTLKVQPAELEDSGVYFCASSQDDPISGTDTQYFGPGTRLTVL.

This clonotype was picked up a small number of times. The gene calls are TRBV12-3 or TRBV12-4 and TRBJ2-5; weak D call: TRBD1 (8 bases). Trimming took 6 bases from V and 3 from J, leaving 17 bases between them. This CDR3 spans 15 amino acids. CDR3 in amino acids: CASSAQGAGEETQYF. DNA of the CDR3: TGTGCCAGCAGCGCCCAGGGGGCGGGGGAAGAGACCCAGTACTTC.

V gene TRBV7-9 combines with J gene TRBJ1-1; 7 bases fit TRBD1. Losses at the gene ends were 6 bases for V and 4 bases for J; bases not matched to a gene: 8. The CDR3 runs 14 residues. Germline loops: CDR1 SEHNR, CDR2 FQNEAQ (reference sequence). In nucleotides, the CDR3 is TGTGCCAGCAGTCTGACAGGGAGTAGCACTGAAGCTTTCTTT. Translated: CASSLTGSSTEAFF.

The genes are TRBV7-9 and TRBJ2-3; tentatively, D is TRBD1 or TRBD2 (5 bases each). Germline V gives CDR1 SEHNR, CDR2 FQNEAQ (reference sequence). The V gene lost 6 bases and the J gene lost 3 bases, with 13 bases spanning the gap. The CDR3 covers 14 residues. The CDR3 coding sequence is TGTGCCAGCAGATGGACGAGGGGTACAGATACGCAGTATTTT. Protein sequence: CASRWTRGTDTQYF.

In its sample, this clonotype was seen a few times. The gene calls are TRBV20-1 and TRBJ2-1; TRBD2 aligns across 9 bases. Trimming at V came to 0 bases and at J to 0 bases, leaving 3 bases not matched to a gene. Germline lookup yields CDR1 DFQATT and CDR2 SNEGSKA (reference sequence). The CDR3 contains 16 residues. The DNA for the CDR3 is TGCAGTGCTAGAGATCTGACTAGCGGCTCCTACAATGAGCAGTTCTTC. Its protein product is CSARDLTSGSYNEQFF.

This clonotype was found a few times. The genes are TRBV3-1 and TRBJ1-5; 7 bases align to TRBD1. Trimming took 4 bases from V and 0 from J; bases not matched to a gene: 9. This CDR3 has 17 amino acids. The germline V gene has CDR1 LGHDT and CDR2 YNNKEL (reference sequence). CDR3 in DNA: TGTGCCAGCAGCCGAGAAACAGGGGACTCTAGCAATCAGCCCCAGCATTTT. It yields the protein CASSRETGDSSNQPQHF.

This clonotype was seen a handful of times. This sequence joins TRBV11-3 and TRBJ2-1, with 8 nucleotides matching TRBD1. The length of the CDR3 is 15 residues. Germline V lookup: CDR1 SGHNT, CDR2 YENEEA. With V trimmed by 4 bases and J by 2 bases, 4 bases remained unmatched. CDR3 loop: CASSSLRGPYNEQFF. CDR3 DNA: TGTGCCAGCAGCTCCCTCAGGGGGCCCTACAATGAGCAGTTCTTC.

The V and J genes are TRBV5-1 and TRBJ2-2, with D hard to call. The CDR3 spans 12 residues. Germline CDR1 and CDR2: SGHRS and YFSETQ. V lost 2 bases and J 7 bases, leaving 6 bases between the germline ends. The CDR3 coding sequence is TGCGCCAGCAGCTTTTTGGTCGGGGAGCTGTTTTTT. Translating it yields CASSFLVGELFF.

The J gene is TRBJ2-7, the V gene TRBV6-1, with 9 bases identical to TRBD1. CDR1 is MNHNS, CDR2 SASEGT, per germline. The CDR3 contains 15 residues. With 5 bases clipped from V and 2 bases from J, the junction kept 7 bases outside the gene matches. The chain's CDR3 is CASSRGQGFAYEQYF. The CDR3, as DNA: TGTGCCAGCAGTAGAGGACAGGGGTTTGCCTACGAGCAGTACTTC.

The rearrangement uses TRBV5-1 and TRBJ2-1, with D perhaps TRBD1 (6 bases). This CDR3 comprises 14 residues. Germline CDR1 reads SGHRS; CDR2 reads YFSETQ. V lost 4 bases and J lost 2, with 10 bases in between. CDR3 DNA: TGCGCCAGCAGCCCCGGGACACCCTACAATGAGCAGTTCTTC. It specifies CASSPGTPYNEQFF.

J is TRBJ2-3 and V is TRBV6-2 or TRBV6-3; D not certain. The CDR3 has 13 residues. The ends were cut back, 6 bases at V and 1 base at J, with 8 bases in the middle. Per germline, CDR1 MNHEY and CDR2 SVGEGT. The CDR3 region is CASSTRGTDTQYF. The CDR3 DNA reads TGTGCCAGCAGCACTCGGGGCACAGATACGCAGTATTTT.

This chain joins TRBV5-1 and TRBJ2-3; perhaps TRBD1 as D (6 bases). The germline gives CDR1 SGHRS, CDR2 YFSETQ. V was pared by 4 bases and J by 4 bases, with 13 bases between. The CDR3 has 14 amino acids. CDR3 protein: CASSLDSSPDTQYF. CDR3 in DNA: TGCGCCAGCAGCCTGGACAGCTCCCCAGATACGCAGTATTTT.

This clonotype was observed a few times. At one boundary the junction diverges from the germline segment, which might be a read error. V gene TRBV5-1 combines with J gene TRBJ1-2; D remains ambiguous. This CDR3 has 12 amino acids. CDR1 is SGHRS, CDR2 YFSETQ, per germline. The DNA of the CDR3 is TGTGCCAGCAGTTTGAACGGCTATGGCTACACCTTC. Residues: CASSLNGYGYTF.

V and J are TRBV7-2 and TRBJ2-3, with D perhaps TRBD1 or TRBD2 (5 bases each). CDR1 and CDR2 from the germline V gene are SGHTA and FQGNSA. The CDR3 is 13 amino acids. V was shortened by 5 bases and J by 10 bases, with 16 bases between the two germline ends. CDR3 bases: TGTGCCAGCAGCGGAGGTGGGAAACAGGCGCAGTATTTT. It specifies CASSGGGKQAQYF.